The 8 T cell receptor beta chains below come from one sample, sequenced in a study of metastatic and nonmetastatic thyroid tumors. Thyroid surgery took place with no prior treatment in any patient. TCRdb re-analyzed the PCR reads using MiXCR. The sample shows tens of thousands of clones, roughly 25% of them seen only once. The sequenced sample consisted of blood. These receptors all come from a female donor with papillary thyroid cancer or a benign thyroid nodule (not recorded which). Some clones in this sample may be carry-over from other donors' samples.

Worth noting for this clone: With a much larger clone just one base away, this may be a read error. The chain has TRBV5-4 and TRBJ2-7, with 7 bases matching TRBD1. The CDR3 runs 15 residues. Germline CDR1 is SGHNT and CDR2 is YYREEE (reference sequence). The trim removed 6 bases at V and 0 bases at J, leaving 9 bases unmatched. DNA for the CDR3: TGTGCCAGCATCTTAGGCAGGGGGTCCTCCTACGAGCAGTACTTC. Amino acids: CASILGRGSSYEQYF.

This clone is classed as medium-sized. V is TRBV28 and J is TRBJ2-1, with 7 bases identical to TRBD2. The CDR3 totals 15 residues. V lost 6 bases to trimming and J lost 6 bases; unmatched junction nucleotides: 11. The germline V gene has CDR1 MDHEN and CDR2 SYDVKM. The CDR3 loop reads CASSPPAGEPNEQFF. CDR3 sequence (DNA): TGTGCCAGCAGCCCCCCGGCGGGAGAGCCCAATGAGCAGTTCTTC.

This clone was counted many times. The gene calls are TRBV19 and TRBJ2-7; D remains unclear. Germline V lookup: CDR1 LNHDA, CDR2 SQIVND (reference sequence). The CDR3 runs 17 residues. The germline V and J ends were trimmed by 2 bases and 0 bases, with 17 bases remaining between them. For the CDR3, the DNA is TGTGCCAGTAGTATAAAGGGCCCCCCCGCACCCTCCTACGAGCAGTACTTC. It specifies CASSIKGPPAPSYEQYF.

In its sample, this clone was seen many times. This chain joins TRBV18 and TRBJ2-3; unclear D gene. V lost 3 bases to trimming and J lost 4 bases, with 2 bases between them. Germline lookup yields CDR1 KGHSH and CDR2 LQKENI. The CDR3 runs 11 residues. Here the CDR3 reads CASSPADTQYF. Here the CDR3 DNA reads TGTGCCAGCTCACCGGCAGATACGCAGTATTTT.

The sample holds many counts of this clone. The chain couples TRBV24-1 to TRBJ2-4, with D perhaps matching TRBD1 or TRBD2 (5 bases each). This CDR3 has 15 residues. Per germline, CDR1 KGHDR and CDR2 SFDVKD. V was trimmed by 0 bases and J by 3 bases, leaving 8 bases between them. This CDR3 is CATSDLRDGKNIQYF. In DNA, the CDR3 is TGTGCCACCAGTGATTTGCGGGACGGCAAAAACATTCAGTACTTC.

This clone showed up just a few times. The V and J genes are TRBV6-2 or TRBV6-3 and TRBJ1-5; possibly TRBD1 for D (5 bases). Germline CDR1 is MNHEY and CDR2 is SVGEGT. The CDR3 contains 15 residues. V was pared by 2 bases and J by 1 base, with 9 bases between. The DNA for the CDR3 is TGTGCCAGCAGTTACCGTGGGGACAGCAATCAGCCCCAGCATTTT. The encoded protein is CASSYRGDSNQPQHF.

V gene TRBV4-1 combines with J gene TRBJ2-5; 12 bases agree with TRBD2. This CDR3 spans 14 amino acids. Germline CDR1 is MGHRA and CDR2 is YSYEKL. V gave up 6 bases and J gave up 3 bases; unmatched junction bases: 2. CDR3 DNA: TGCGCCAGCAGACGACTAGCGGGAGAAGAGACCCAGTACTTC. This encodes CASRRLAGEETQYF.

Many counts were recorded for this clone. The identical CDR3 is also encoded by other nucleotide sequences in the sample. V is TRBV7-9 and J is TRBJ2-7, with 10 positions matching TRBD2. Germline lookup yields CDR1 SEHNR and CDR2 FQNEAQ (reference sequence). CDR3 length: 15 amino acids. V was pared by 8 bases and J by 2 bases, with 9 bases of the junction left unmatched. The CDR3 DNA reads TGTGCCAGCGGCAAAAGGACTAGCGGAACCTACGAGCAGTACTTC. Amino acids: CASGKRTSGTYEQYF. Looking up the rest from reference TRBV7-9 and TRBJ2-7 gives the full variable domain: DTGVSQNPRHKITKRGQNVTFRCDPISEHNRLYWYRQTLGQGPEFLTYFQNEAQLEKSRLLSDRFSAERPKGSFSTLEIQRTEQGDSAMYLCASGKRTSGTYEQYFGPGTRLTVT.